What follows is one TCR beta chain and its context. Its cognate antigen is unknown. This sample is part of a study of T cell responses to AZD1222 COVID-19 vaccine. Study-level information: Investigators merged groups given second doses at roughly 4 or roughly 12 weeks. Findings and caveats of the study: Females outnumbered males among donors, who were mostly white British; clonal diversity was possibly underestimated. The study found vaccine-associated CD4 TCRs spanning spike, dominant at 160-218 and 743-854. Every sample of the repertoires postdated the peak T cell response.

The ends were cut back, 8 bases at V and 2 bases at J, with 9 bases in the middle. This CDR3 contains 12 residues. Germline V gives CDR1 MNHEY, CDR2 SMNVEV (reference sequence). Only in-frame clones appear in the TCRdb table, and some are missing; sequencing was by immunoSEQ multiplex PCR. The sample contains 120,000 to 150,000 clones, about nine tenths of which appear only once. This rearrangement joins TRBV27 to TRBJ2-5, with a weak D call TRBD1 (6 bases). This sequence was found in an adult in good health. The sample here was peripheral blood, taken on day 0 of AZD1222 vaccination. The CDR3 spells CASGQRQETQYF. The CDR3 DNA is TGTGCCAGCGGACAGAGACAAGAGACCCAGTACTTC.